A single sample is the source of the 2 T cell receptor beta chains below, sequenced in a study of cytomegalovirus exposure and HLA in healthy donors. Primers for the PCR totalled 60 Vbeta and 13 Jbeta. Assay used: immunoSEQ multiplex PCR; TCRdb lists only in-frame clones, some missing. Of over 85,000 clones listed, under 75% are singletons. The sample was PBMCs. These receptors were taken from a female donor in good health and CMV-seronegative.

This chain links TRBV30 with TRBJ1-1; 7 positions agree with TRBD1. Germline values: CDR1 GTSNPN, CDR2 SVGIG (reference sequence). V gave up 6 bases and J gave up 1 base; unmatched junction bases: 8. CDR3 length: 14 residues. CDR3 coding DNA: TGTGCCTGCTCGAGGACAGGCCGGAACACTGAAGCTTTCTTT. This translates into CACSRTGRNTEAFF.

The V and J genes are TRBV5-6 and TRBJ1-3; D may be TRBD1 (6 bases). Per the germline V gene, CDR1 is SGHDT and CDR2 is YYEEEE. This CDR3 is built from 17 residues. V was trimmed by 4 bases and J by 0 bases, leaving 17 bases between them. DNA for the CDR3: TGTGCCAGCAGCCTTTTTAACAGGGTCGGCTCTGGAAACACCATATATTTT. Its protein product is CASSLFNRVGSGNTIYF.